This T cell receptor (beta chain) was sequenced for a study of monozygotic twins with cystic fibrosis. The CDR3 contains 12 residues. Germline-derived CDR1 and CDR2 are SQVTM and ANQGSEA. The V and J ends lost 7 bases and 2 bases respectively, with 11 bases between them. This clone was counted once. Its antigen is currently unknown. Overall study findings and caveats: Clonality was generally low (median roughly 0.01), higher in the most severe patients. Nucleotide-identical clonotype sharing was significantly higher within monozygotic CF twin pairs than between unrelated CF individuals. J usage was most co-twin-similar in 8 of 16 pairs, V in 13.

Generated by immunoSEQ multiplex PCR, the TCRdb table keeps only in-frame clones and is missing some. There are about 22,000 clones in the sample; 80% to 90% occur only once, and roughly 1.2% lies in the top ten. The sequence was obtained from a woman aged 25 to 39 with cystic fibrosis. Sample: blood. The chain employs TRBV29-1 and TRBJ2-5; TRBD1 is a possible D gene (5 bases). The CDR3 sequence: CSGGRQQETQYF. Written as DNA, the CDR3 is TGCAGCGGCGGAAGACAGCAAGAGACCCAGTACTTC.